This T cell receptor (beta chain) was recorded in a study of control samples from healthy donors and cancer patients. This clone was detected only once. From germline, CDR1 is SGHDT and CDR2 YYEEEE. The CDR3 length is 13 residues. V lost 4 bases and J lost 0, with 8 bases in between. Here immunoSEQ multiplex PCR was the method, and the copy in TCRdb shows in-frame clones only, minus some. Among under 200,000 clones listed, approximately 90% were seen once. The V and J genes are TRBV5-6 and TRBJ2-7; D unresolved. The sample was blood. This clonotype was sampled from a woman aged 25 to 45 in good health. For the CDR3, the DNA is TGTGCCAGCAGCCAAGGTCCCTCCTACGAGCAGTACTTC. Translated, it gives CASSQGPSYEQYF.